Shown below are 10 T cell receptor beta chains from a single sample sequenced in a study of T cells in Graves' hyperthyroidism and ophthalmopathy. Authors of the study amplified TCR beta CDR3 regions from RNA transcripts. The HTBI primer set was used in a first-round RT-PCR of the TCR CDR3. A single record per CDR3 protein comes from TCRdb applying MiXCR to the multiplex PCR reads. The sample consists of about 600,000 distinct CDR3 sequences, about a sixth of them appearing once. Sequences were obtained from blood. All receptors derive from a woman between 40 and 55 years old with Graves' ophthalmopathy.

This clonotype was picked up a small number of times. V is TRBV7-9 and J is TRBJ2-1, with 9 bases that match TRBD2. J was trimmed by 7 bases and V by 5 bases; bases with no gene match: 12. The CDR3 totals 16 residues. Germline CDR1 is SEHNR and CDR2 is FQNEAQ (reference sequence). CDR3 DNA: TGTGCCAGCAGCACCGGCGGCGGGAGGGCTAGGAATGAGCAGTTCTTC. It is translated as CASSTGGGRARNEQFF. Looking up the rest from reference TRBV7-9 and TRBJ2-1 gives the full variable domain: DTGVSQNPRHKITKRGQNVTFRCDPISEHNRLYWYRQTLGQGPEFLTYFQNEAQLEKSRLLSDRFSAERPKGSFSTLEIQRTEQGDSAMYLCASSTGGGRARNEQFFGPGTRLTVL.

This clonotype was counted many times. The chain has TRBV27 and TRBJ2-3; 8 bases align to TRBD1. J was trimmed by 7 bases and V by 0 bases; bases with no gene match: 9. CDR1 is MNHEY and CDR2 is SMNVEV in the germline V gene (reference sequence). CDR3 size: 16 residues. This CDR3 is CASSLSFGTGGHTQYF. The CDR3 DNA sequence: TGTGCCAGCAGTTTATCTTTCGGGACAGGCGGCCATACGCAGTATTTT.

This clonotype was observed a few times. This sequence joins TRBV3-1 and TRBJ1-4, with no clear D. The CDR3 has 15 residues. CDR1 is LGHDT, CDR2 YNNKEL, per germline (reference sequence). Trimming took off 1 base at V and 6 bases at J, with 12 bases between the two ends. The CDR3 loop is CASSQAGGLYEKLFF. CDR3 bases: TGTGCCAGCAGCCAAGCTGGAGGGTTATATGAAAAACTGTTTTTT.

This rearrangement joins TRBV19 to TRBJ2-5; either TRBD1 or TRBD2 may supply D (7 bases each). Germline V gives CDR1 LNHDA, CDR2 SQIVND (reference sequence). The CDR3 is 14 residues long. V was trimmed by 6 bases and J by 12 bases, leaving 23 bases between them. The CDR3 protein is CASSWEGAPQPEYF. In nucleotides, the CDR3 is TGTGCCAGTAGCTGGGAGGGGGCGCCTCAACCGGAGTACTTC.

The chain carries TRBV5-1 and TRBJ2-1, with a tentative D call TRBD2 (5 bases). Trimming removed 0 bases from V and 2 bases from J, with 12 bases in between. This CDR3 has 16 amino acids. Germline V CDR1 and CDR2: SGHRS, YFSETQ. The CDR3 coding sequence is TGCGCCAGCAGCTTGGAGGTAGCGAAGCCCTACAATGAGCAGTTCTTC. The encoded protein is CASSLEVAKPYNEQFF.

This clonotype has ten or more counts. The chain's CDR3 is CASSDGGASGTEAFF. CDR3 bases: TGTGCCAGCAGTGATGGGGGGGCCTCTGGGACTGAAGCTTTCTTT. This sequence joins TRBV2 and TRBJ1-1, with D possibly matching TRBD1 (6 bases). Germline loops: CDR1 SNHLY, CDR2 FYNNEI. Trimming pared 3 bases from V and 5 bases from J, leaving 16 bases between. The length of the CDR3 is 15 residues. The entire variable domain, with the rest obtained from reference TRBV2 and TRBJ1-1, is as follows: EPEVTQTPSHQVTQMGQEVILRCVPISNHLYFYWYRQILGQKVEFLVSFYNNEISEKSEIFDDQFSVERPDGSNFTLKIRSTKLEDSAMYFCASSDGGASGTEAFFGQGTRLTVV.

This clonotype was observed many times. Here the CDR3 DNA reads TGTGCCAGCAGGCCGATCCGGACAGGGAAGCTGAACACTGAAGCTTTCTTT. Translating it yields CASRPIRTGKLNTEAFF. V is TRBV6-1 and J is TRBJ1-1, with 8 positions matching TRBD1. After removal of 6 bases from V and 0 bases from J, the junction contained 12 bases not matched to a gene. This CDR3 region has 17 residues. Germline loops: CDR1 MNHNS, CDR2 SASEGT.

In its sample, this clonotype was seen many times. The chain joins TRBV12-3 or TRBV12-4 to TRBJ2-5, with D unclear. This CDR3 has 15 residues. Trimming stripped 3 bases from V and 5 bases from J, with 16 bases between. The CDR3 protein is CASSFSAQTPETQYF. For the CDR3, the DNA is TGTGCCAGCAGTTTTTCGGCGCAGACGCCGGAGACCCAGTACTTC.

CDR3 region: CASSGADGGRRETQYF. Written as DNA, the CDR3 is TGTGCCAGCAGCGGGGCGGACGGGGGGCGCCGAGAGACCCAGTACTTC. The chain links TRBV9 to TRBJ2-5; a possible D gene is TRBD2 (7 bases). V gave up 3 bases and J gave up 4 bases, with 19 bases separating them. Germline V lookup: CDR1 SGDLS, CDR2 YYNGEE. The CDR3 runs 16 residues.

CDR3 DNA: TGTGCCAGCAGCCAACACGGGGCAGGGGGCACCTATGGCTACACCTTC. Translated, it gives CASSQHGAGGTYGYTF. J is TRBJ1-2 and V is TRBV3-1; 8 bases agree with TRBD1. V was clipped by 2 bases and J by 4 bases; unmatched bases: 9. This CDR3 is built from 16 residues. Per the germline V gene, CDR1 is LGHDT and CDR2 is YNNKEL (reference sequence).